Sequencing of this T cell receptor (beta chain) was carried out in a study of monozygotic twins with inflammatory bowel disease. This CDR3 comprises 14 residues. CDR1 is DFQATT, CDR2 SNEGSKA, per germline (reference sequence). Of note for this clonotype: The target antigen is unknown.

The UMIs carried a 6-nucleotide sample barcode, and they were added by template switching. For each CDR3 protein, TCRdb gives one entry from its re-call of the 5' RACE reads, without DNA. With a few hundred thousand distinct CDR3 sequences in the sample, the ten largest clones hold around 1.5%. Study-wide results and caveats: Using the inverse Simpson index, IBD patients had lower TCRbeta diversity than healthy co-twins. Clonotype sharing was lower in IBD patients than healthy twins, most markedly with disease activity.

The sequenced sample was blood. The clonotype comes from a human donor with ulcerative colitis or Crohn's disease, or a healthy co-twin of an affected twin (not recorded which). The chain employs TRBV20-1 and TRBJ1-5; TCRdb selects TRBD1, and the lack of DNA leaves this call unchecked. CDR3 amino acids: CSARAALGDQPQHF.